This T cell receptor (beta chain) emerged from a study of shared clonotypes between healthy human individuals. Study-level results: Sorted-subset sequencing, rarefaction showed, was incomplete despite large depth.

CD45RO-negative CD8 cells positively selected for CCR7 made up the naive population, which excluded terminally differentiated effector memory CD45RA+ cells. Repertoires were generated with immunoSEQ multiplex PCR, while TCRdb's copy carries only in-frame clones and drops some. The sample records more than 2 million clones, around 93% being singletons. About this clone itself: What it binds is not known.

Trimming shortened V by 5 bases and J by 0 bases, and 20 bases separated the two germline ends. Germline CDR1 MNHEY, CDR2 SMNVEV (reference sequence). The CDR3 sequence is 18 residues long. This TCR derives from a man between 18 and 29 years old in good health. Some clones in this sample may be carry-over from other donors' samples. The sample was naive CD8+ T cells from PBMCs. The chain joins TRBV27 to TRBJ1-5; D gene unclear. The CDR3 reads CASSPKGPVTYSNQPQHF. The CDR3 DNA follows: TGTGCCAGCAGTCCAAAGGGCCCTGTCACATATAGCAATCAGCCCCAGCATTTT.